Given below is one TCR beta chain in context. The antigen is unknown. These data originate in a study of OX40 agonist ivuxolimab in advanced cancers. Study information: Among those enrolled, mean age was around 60 years (range about 23 to 79) and over 70% were male.

Some clones are missing from TCRdb's copy, which holds only in-frame ones; the method was immunoSEQ multiplex PCR. The data show some 64,000 clones, more than 85% seen once. It was autoimmune disease history or systemic immunosuppression that excluded patients. Trimming shortened V by 2 bases and J by 3 bases, and 11 bases separated the two germline ends. The CDR3 extends over 15 amino acids. The germline CDR1 and CDR2 sequences are MNHNS and SASEGT. The study, taken as a whole, reports: At 0.1 to 3.0 mg/kg and by week 6, CD4+ and CD8+ T cells in the blood had expanded clonally.

The sequenced sample was CD4+ or CD8+ T cells sorted from blood, obtained in a trial of the OX40 agonist ivuxolimab. The receptor was derived from an adult with an advanced solid tumor such as melanoma, head and neck, liver or kidney cancer. This chain connects TRBV6-1 to TRBJ1-5; D is perhaps TRBD1 (5 bases). Written as DNA, the CDR3 is TGTGCCAGCAGTGAAAATCGACAGATCAATCAGCCCCAGCATTTT. This encodes CASSENRQINQPQHF.